The rows below give T cell receptor beta chains drawn from one sample of a study of T cell clusters in autoimmune cytopenias. From its re-call of the multiplex PCR reads, TCRdb lists each CDR3 protein once, without DNA. Its table records 6,100 or so distinct CDR3 sequences. This same sample was also part of a study on T cell repertoires in aging, cancer and after chemotherapy.

Sequenced sample: peripheral blood. The receptors were sampled from a human donor in good health. Each CDR3 is given with its conserved first and last residue. Not every row has a clone size; where given, it reads once, few, many or a size class.

v_call	clone_size	j_call	cdr3_aa
TRBV19	.	TRBJ1-1	CASTWSTDTEAFF
TRBV18	.	TRBJ1-2	CASSPNPDPGSYGYTF
TRBV5-6	.	TRBJ1-5	CASSLGVYSNQPQHF
TRBV6-6	.	TRBJ2-3	CASSSQGIRTDTQYF
TRBV29-1	.	TRBJ2-3	CSVSPQSDTQYF
TRBV6-6	.	TRBJ2-6	CASSYSDSGANVLTF
TRBV20-1	.	TRBJ2-5	CSAATDSNTEETQYF
TRBV6-2/TRBV6-3	.	TRBJ2-5	CASSYSASGGWVTQYF
TRBV5-6	.	TRBJ2-2	CASSKDPTGELFF
TRBV7-6	.	TRBJ2-7	CASSLGIGVSYEQYF
TRBV7-2	.	TRBJ2-7	CARSLRGPRDYEQYF
TRBV27	.	TRBJ2-7	CASSPRPNYEQYF
TRBV19	.	TRBJ1-1	CASSIGRDWNTEAFF
TRBV29-1	medium-sized	TRBJ2-3	CSVEGSGRLSTDTQYF
TRBV19	.	TRBJ2-2	CASSIDHLTGRFGELFF
TRBV30	.	TRBJ2-5	CAWSLLTSGGGETQYF
TRBV29-1	.	TRBJ1-4	CSVRGNRGNEKLFF
TRBV5-5	.	TRBJ2-2	CASSLNSKNTGELFF
TRBV12-3/TRBV12-4	.	TRBJ2-3	CASSFRQGASDTQYF
TRBV6-6	.	TRBJ2-2	CASSSLGGTGELFF
TRBV7-2	.	TRBJ1-2	CASSLARSNYGYTF
TRBV30	medium-sized	TRBJ2-1	CAWSVGQGAYNEQFF
TRBV30	.	TRBJ1-5	CAWGKAPNQPQHF
TRBV19	.	TRBJ2-3	CASSVGGRFSTDTQYF
TRBV19	.	TRBJ2-5	CASSITGQSWETQYF
TRBV30	.	TRBJ2-7	CAWGGMSSYEQYF
TRBV27	.	TRBJ2-7	CASSLSRLAAHSSYEQYF
TRBV5-4	.	TRBJ2-1	CASRDTTGSYNEQFF
TRBV5-4	.	TRBJ2-3	CASSRRGADTQYF
TRBV5-4	large	TRBJ2-1	CASSPVAGVEQFF
TRBV29-1	.	TRBJ1-2	CSVEDRLGRNYGYTF
TRBV6-5	.	TRBJ2-1	CASSVPFSRGNEQFF
TRBV19	.	TRBJ2-1	CASSIALAENEQFF
TRBV4-2	.	TRBJ2-1	CASSQDLISALSYEQYF
TRBV15	.	TRBJ2-3	CATSRGQRGAWDTQYF
TRBV6-2/TRBV6-3	.	TRBJ2-7	CASRHGLAGEQYF
TRBV6-5	.	TRBJ2-7	CASGDGGEQYF
TRBV24-1	.	TRBJ2-3	CATSDPGQGATDTQYF
TRBV12-3/TRBV12-4	.	TRBJ1-2	CASRTGRMNWYGYTF
TRBV7-6	.	TRBJ2-7	CASSLAGGYSYEQYF
TRBV6-1	.	TRBJ2-7	CATDPRGTFFEQYF
TRBV11-1	.	TRBJ2-7	CASSQPGQGNYEQYF
TRBV6-5	.	TRBJ1-2	CASSTGDGYTF
TRBV5-4	.	TRBJ2-7	CASSLGADEQYF
TRBV18	.	TRBJ2-3	CASSPGGRGGDTQYF
TRBV18	.	TRBJ2-2	CASSPGSAHTGELFF
TRBV5-4	.	TRBJ2-3	CASSLGQTRDTQYF
TRBV6-5	.	TRBJ2-1	CASKPKTYNEQFF
TRBV7-2	.	TRBJ1-3	CASSPAGRGTIYF
TRBV29-1	medium-sized	TRBJ2-5	CSVGDRDRQETQYF
TRBV6-1	.	TRBJ2-1	CASSETGTGRYEQFF
TRBV6-5	.	TRBJ1-2	CASSYSTRGGYTF